The 4 T cell receptor beta chains presented below share a single source sample, sequenced in a study of T cell responses to AZD1222 COVID-19 vaccine. Repertoires were generated with immunoSEQ multiplex PCR, while TCRdb's copy carries only in-frame clones and drops some. Of 110,000 or so clones in the sample, 88% were seen once. The sample consisted of peripheral blood, taken on day 0 of AZD1222 vaccination. These receptors originate from an adult in good health.

The chain employs TRBV7-2 and TRBJ2-7; tentative D call: TRBD2 (5 bases). The CDR3 spans 15 residues. The V gene's germline CDR1 is SGHTA and CDR2 FQGNSA. V was shortened by 5 bases and J by 6 bases, with 20 bases between the two germline ends. The CDR3 protein is CASSRYYRESGEQYF. CDR3 coding DNA: TGTGCCAGCAGCCGTTATTACCGGGAATCAGGCGAGCAGTACTTC. The variable domain in full, with the rest retrieved from reference TRBV7-2 and TRBJ2-7, is GAGVSQSPSNKVTEKGKDVELRCDPISGHTALYWYRQSLGQGLEFLIYFQGNSAPDKSGLPSDRFSAERTGGSVSTLTIQRTQQEDSAVYLCASSRYYRESGEQYFGPGTRLTVT.

This sequence joins TRBV5-1 and TRBJ1-2, with D tentatively TRBD1 (5 bases). Trimming cost V 0 bases and J 8 bases, with 20 bases left between them. The CDR3 contains 16 residues. Germline assignment: CDR1 SGHRS and CDR2 YFSETQ. The CDR3 nucleotides are TGCGCCAGCAGCTTGGTCCCGGGACTTTTGGGAGGAGGCTACACCTTC. Protein product: CASSLVPGLLGGGYTF.

The chain is built from TRBV11-1 and TRBJ2-3, with unresolved D. Trimming removed 1 base from V and 5 bases from J, with 4 bases in between. The length of the CDR3 is 12 residues. Germline lookup yields CDR1 SGHAT and CDR2 FQDESV (reference sequence). The CDR3 nucleotides are TGTGCCAGCAGCTTAGGGGAAGATACGCAGTATTTT. Protein sequence: CASSLGEDTQYF.

The sample holds one count of this clone. V gene TRBV7-8 combines with J gene TRBJ1-4; D is unclear. This CDR3 contains 14 residues. Trimming removed 3 bases at V and 4 bases at J, with 9 bases between. CDR1 is SGHVS and CDR2 is FQNEAQ in the germline V gene. Here the CDR3 reads CASSFGQINEKLFF. DNA for the CDR3: TGTGCCAGCAGCTTCGGCCAGATTAATGAAAAACTGTTTTTT.